The 31 T cell receptor beta chains below all came from one sample that was sequenced in a study of human versus mouse CDR3 diversity and MHC coevolution. Produced via immunoSEQ multiplex PCR; TCRdb's table is partial and in-frame only. The sample holds approximately 81,000 clones, 80% to 95% seen once. The specimen sequenced was naive CD4+ T cells from blood. Subset defined: CD45RO-negative CD62L-positive naive CD4 T cells. The receptors shown here come from a person aged 30-69 years in good health.

The chain employs TRBV7-3 and TRBJ1-1; D may be TRBD1 (5 bases). V was cut by 4 bases and J by 2 bases, with 14 bases left in between. CDR3 length: 15 residues. CDR1 is SGHTA, CDR2 FQGTGA, per germline. CDR3: CASSSSGGSNTEAFF. The CDR3 region has the DNA TGTGCCAGCAGCTCCAGCGGGGGATCTAACACTGAAGCTTTCTTT.

The V call is TRBV6-1, the J call TRBJ1-6; 10 bases are a match to TRBD1. Trimming removed 4 bases from V and 10 bases from J; junction bases left unmatched: 7. Germline CDR1 MNHNS, CDR2 SASEGT. The CDR3 has 15 residues. The CDR3 DNA sequence: TGTGCCAGCAGTGTCCCGACAGGGGGCAAGTCACCCCTCCACTTT. Translating gives CASSVPTGGKSPLHF.

The chain uses TRBV27 and TRBJ2-7, with D tentatively TRBD1 (5 bases). V lost 3 bases and J lost 1, with 7 bases in between. CDR1 and CDR2 from the germline V gene are MNHEY and SMNVEV (reference sequence). The CDR3 consists of 13 residues. As DNA, the CDR3 is TGTGCCAGCAGTTTGCAGGGATCCTACGAGCAGTACTTC. Translating it yields CASSLQGSYEQYF.

This clone has just one count. This chain links TRBV5-1 with TRBJ1-1; the D gene is possibly TRBD1 (5 bases). The length of the CDR3 is 14 residues. V was trimmed by 4 bases and J by 2 bases, leaving 12 bases between them. CDR1 is SGHRS and CDR2 is YFSETQ in the germline V gene. This CDR3 is CASSLRAVNTEAFF. In nucleotides, the CDR3 is TGCGCCAGCAGCCTCAGGGCGGTAAACACTGAAGCTTTCTTT. The full variable domain, rest sourced from reference TRBV5-1 and TRBJ1-1, is KAGVTQTPRYLIKTRGQQVTLSCSPISGHRSVSWYQQTPGQGLQFLFEYFSETQRNKGNFPGRFSGRQFSNSRSEMNVSTLELGDSALYLCASSLRAVNTEAFFGQGTRLTVV.

J is TRBJ2-5 and V is TRBV10-3, with D tentatively TRBD2 (6 bases). CDR3 length: 13 residues. Germline loops: CDR1 ENHRY, CDR2 SYGVKD. V gave up 10 bases and J gave up 2 bases, with 14 bases separating them. The CDR3 nucleotides read TGTGCCACGACTAGGCTACCTCAAGAGACCCAGTACTTC. Residues: CATTRLPQETQYF.

This rearrangement joins TRBV2 to TRBJ2-7, with D possibly matching TRBD2 (5 bases). Germline lookup yields CDR1 SNHLY and CDR2 FYNNEI. This CDR3 is 13 amino acids long. The V end was cut by 6 bases, the J end by 3 bases, with 12 bases between. Here the CDR3 DNA reads TGTGCCAGCAGGCCCGGACTCGGCTACGAGCAGTACTTC. Its translation is CASRPGLGYEQYF.

V usage is TRBV6-6 and J usage is TRBJ2-7, with TRBD1 matching 9 bases. Germline CDR1 MNHNY, CDR2 SVGAGI (reference sequence). This CDR3 spans 14 amino acids. V lost 5 bases and J lost 8; bases outside the gene matches: 10. CDR3 amino acids: CASSTWDRARKQYF. CDR3 DNA: TGTGCCAGCAGTACGTGGGACAGGGCGAGGAAGCAGTACTTC.

The chain links TRBV5-6 to TRBJ2-2; TRBD1 might be the D (5 bases). V lost 1 base and J lost 6, with 13 bases in between. The CDR3 has 15 amino acids. Germline V gene lookup returns CDR1 SGHDT and CDR2 YYEEEE. CDR3 nucleotide sequence: TGTGCCAGCAGCTTGTATAGGGGTCGGGCCGGGGAGCTGTTTTTT. Its protein is CASSLYRGRAGELFF.

V gene TRBV30 combines with J gene TRBJ1-5; possible D gene TRBD1, 6 bases. Germline CDR1 GTSNPN, CDR2 SVGIG (reference sequence). Trimming cost V 3 bases and J 3 bases, with 12 bases left between them. The CDR3 spans 14 residues. Written as DNA, the CDR3 is TGTGCCTGGAGGGGGGCCGGGTCCAATCAGCCCCAGCATTTT. This translates into CAWRGAGSNQPQHF.

This clone showed up just once. The genes are TRBV19 and TRBJ2-7, with TRBD1 matching over 8 bases. Looked up from germline, CDR1 is LNHDA and CDR2 is SQIVND (reference sequence). J was trimmed by 3 bases and V by 5 bases; bases with no gene match: 9. CDR3 length: 15 amino acids. The CDR3 here is CASSVPGQANYEQYF. The CDR3 DNA follows: TGTGCCAGTAGTGTACCGGGACAGGCGAACTACGAGCAGTACTTC. Full variable domain (remainder filled in from reference TRBV19 and TRBJ2-7): DGGITQSPKYLFRKEGQNVTLSCEQNLNHDAMYWYRQDPGQGLRLIYYSQIVNDFQKGDIAEGYSVSREKKESFPLTVTSAQKNPTAFYLCASSVPGQANYEQYFGPGTRLTVT.

The J gene is TRBJ2-7, the V gene TRBV28, with unresolved D. The CDR3 consists of 11 residues. Germline V gene lookup returns CDR1 MDHEN and CDR2 SYDVKM. V was clipped by 7 bases and J by 4 bases, with 8 bases between them. CDR3 region: CASIRRYEQYF. CDR3 in DNA: TGTGCCAGCATCAGAAGATACGAGCAGTACTTC.

The chain employs TRBV11-3 and TRBJ2-2, with unresolved D. Trimming pared 4 bases from V and 7 bases from J, leaving 10 bases between. Germline assignment: CDR1 SGHNT and CDR2 YENEEA. This CDR3 spans 13 amino acids. The CDR3: CASSSPVGGELFF. For the CDR3, the DNA is TGTGCCAGCAGCTCCCCGGTTGGCGGGGAGCTGTTTTTT.

V and J are TRBV9 and TRBJ2-7; possible D gene TRBD1, 5 bases. With 4 bases removed from V and 7 bases from J, the gap between germline ends came to 18 bases. The length of the CDR3 is 14 residues. CDR1 and CDR2 (germline): SGDLS, YYNGEE. The CDR3 coding sequence is TGTGCCAGCAGCCCCTCAGTACAGGTAGGAGAGCAGTACTTC. Translated, it gives CASSPSVQVGEQYF.

A few counts support this clone. The rearrangement links TRBV19 to TRBJ1-5, with TRBD1 identical over 9 bases. Germline CDR1 LNHDA, CDR2 SQIVND (reference sequence). This CDR3 is built from 15 residues. V lost 6 bases, J lost 0 bases, and 3 bases stayed unmatched. The CDR3 sequence is CASSPTGGSNQPQHF. The CDR3, as DNA: TGTGCCAGTAGCCCGACAGGGGGTAGCAATCAGCCCCAGCATTTT.

J is TRBJ2-2 and V is TRBV9; no definite D call. Germline V CDR1 and CDR2: SGDLS, YYNGEE. Trimming stripped 5 bases from V and 7 bases from J, with 18 bases between. This CDR3 spans 15 amino acids. In nucleotides, the CDR3 is TGTGCCAGCAGGAGCGTAGGTTACGACGGCGGGGAGCTGTTTTTT. It translates to CASRSVGYDGGELFF. Looking up the rest from reference TRBV9 and TRBJ2-2 gives the full variable domain: DSGVTQTPKHLITATGQRVTLRCSPRSGDLSVYWYQQSLDQGLQFLIQYYNGEERAKGNILERFSAQQFPDLHSELNLSSLELGDSALYFCASRSVGYDGGELFFGEGSRLTVL.

The CDR3 region has the DNA TGTGCCAGTAGTAACCAGGGACAGGGGGCGTGGGGTGAGCAGTTCTTC. Encoded protein: CASSNQGQGAWGEQFF. The V call is TRBV19, the J call TRBJ2-1; 12 bases fit TRBD1. J lost 9 bases, V lost 4 bases, and 10 bases had no gene match. Germline values: CDR1 LNHDA, CDR2 SQIVND (reference sequence). This CDR3 is 16 amino acids long.

The chain joins TRBV7-8 to TRBJ2-2; 7 nucleotides line up with TRBD2. The CDR3 consists of 14 residues. Germline values: CDR1 SGHVS, CDR2 FQNEAQ. J was trimmed by 7 bases and V by 5 bases; bases with no gene match: 7. The DNA for the CDR3 is TGTGCCAGCAGCGGGGGACTACCCGGCGGGGAGCTGTTTTTT. Its translation: CASSGGLPGGELFF.

The V and J genes are TRBV9 and TRBJ2-5; TRBD1 matches at 10 bases. The junction had 2 bases not matched to a gene; V was cut back by 2 bases and J by 1 base. This CDR3 spans 15 amino acids. Germline loops: CDR1 SGDLS, CDR2 YYNGEE. The CDR3 DNA reads TGTGCCAGCAGCGTGGACAGGGGGTTCCAAGAGACCCAGTACTTC. Encoded protein: CASSVDRGFQETQYF.

The rearrangement joins TRBV5-6 to TRBJ2-7, with 7 nucleotides matching TRBD1. After removal of 6 bases from V and 6 bases from J, the junction contained 3 bases not matched to a gene. In germline, CDR1 is SGHDT, CDR2 YYEEEE. This CDR3 is built from 11 residues. CDR3 DNA: TGTGCCAGCACCAGACAGGGCGAGCAGTACTTC. Translating gives CASTRQGEQYF.

The chain recombines TRBV9 with TRBJ2-3, with 8 bases fitting TRBD2. Trimming cost V 2 bases and J 5 bases; bases outside gene matches: 7. Germline CDR1 SGDLS, CDR2 YYNGEE. This CDR3 contains 15 residues. The CDR3 loop is CASSVDGRAGDTQYF. The CDR3 DNA is TGTGCCAGCAGCGTGGACGGGAGGGCCGGAGATACGCAGTATTTT.

The gene calls are TRBV5-1 and TRBJ1-1; D gene uncertain. Trimming cost V 0 bases and J 1 base, with 7 bases left between them. The CDR3 contains 14 residues. In germline, CDR1 is SGHRS, CDR2 YFSETQ. The CDR3 sequence: CASSLAPGNTEAFF. The DNA of the CDR3 is TGCGCCAGCAGCTTGGCCCCCGGGAACACTGAAGCTTTCTTT.

J is TRBJ2-7 and V is TRBV28; 9 nucleotides agree with TRBD2. In germline, CDR1 is MDHEN, CDR2 SYDVKM. J was trimmed by 7 bases and V by 2 bases; bases with no gene match: 15. This CDR3 has 17 amino acids. The CDR3 reads CASSLIALGREGEEQYF. The CDR3 region has the DNA TGTGCCAGCAGTTTAATTGCGTTGGGGCGGGAGGGAGAGGAGCAGTACTTC.

V and J are TRBV11-3 and TRBJ2-2; 8 nucleotides agree with TRBD1. Germline assignment: CDR1 SGHNT and CDR2 YENEEA. The CDR3 totals 16 residues. V shed 1 base and J 1 base; nucleotides not matched to a gene: 2. The CDR3 DNA follows: TGTGCCAGCAGCTTAGGAGGGACAGGGAACACCGGGGAGCTGTTTTTT. Residues: CASSLGGTGNTGELFF.

This chain uses TRBV19 with TRBJ2-3; D is possibly TRBD1 (5 bases). Trimming shortened V by 4 bases and J by 8 bases, and 7 bases separated the two germline ends. The CDR3 is 11 residues long. Germline V gene data show CDR1 as LNHDA and CDR2 as SQIVND (reference sequence). The CDR3 nucleotides are TGTGCCAGTAGTACAGGGTTTACGCAGTATTTT. Its translation is CASSTGFTQYF.

The rearrangement links TRBV5-1 to TRBJ2-5; the match to TRBD1 covers 11 bases. The CDR3 sequence is 14 residues long. With 5 bases clipped from V and 4 bases from J, the junction kept 4 bases outside the gene matches. CDR1 and CDR2 (germline): SGHRS, YFSETQ. CDR3 residues: CASSSGTGGETQYF. As DNA, the CDR3 is TGCGCCAGCAGTTCCGGGACAGGGGGAGAGACCCAGTACTTC.

This sequence joins TRBV29-1 and TRBJ1-2; D is perhaps TRBD1 (5 bases). V shed 6 bases and J shed 7 bases, with 12 bases lying between them. The germline V gene has CDR1 SQVTM and CDR2 ANQGSEA. This CDR3 has 11 amino acids. In nucleotides, the CDR3 is TGCAGCGTCTCCAGGGTCGGTGGCTACACCTTC. Amino acid sequence: CSVSRVGGYTF.

The chain carries TRBV5-1 and TRBJ1-1; 9 bases align to TRBD1. Germline trimming cut 5 bases from V and 0 bases from J; bases unmatched to any gene: 5. CDR3 length: 15 residues. In germline, CDR1 is SGHRS, CDR2 YFSETQ. The CDR3 protein is CASRPTGGVNTEAFF. For the CDR3, the DNA is TGCGCCAGCAGACCCACAGGGGGCGTGAACACTGAAGCTTTCTTT.

This chain uses TRBV6-5 with TRBJ2-5; 7 nucleotides match TRBD1. The CDR3 length is 14 residues. V was pared by 6 bases and J by 1 base, with 5 bases of the junction left unmatched. Germline-derived CDR1 and CDR2 are MNHEY and SVGAGI. The CDR3 region has the DNA TGTGCCAGCAGGATGGACAGGCTCCAAGAGACCCAGTACTTC. Protein sequence: CASRMDRLQETQYF.

In the case of this clone: An end of the junction does not agree with germline; a read error may underlie this. At the DNA level, this CDR3 is encoded by other sequences in the same sample as well. The chain has TRBV12-5 and TRBJ1-2; D is possibly TRBD1 (6 bases). The CDR3 totals 14 residues. The germline gives CDR1 LGHNT, CDR2 FRNRAP. The CDR3 spells CASGLPGTLYGYTF. CDR3 nucleotide sequence: TGCGCTAGTGGTCTTCCCGGGACACTGTATGGCTACACCTTC.

This chain connects TRBV29-1 to TRBJ1-2; 7 nucleotides align to TRBD1. Per germline, CDR1 SQVTM and CDR2 ANQGSEA. J gave up 10 bases and V 7 bases, and 12 bases lay outside the gene matches. CDR3 length: 12 residues. CDR3 nucleotides: TGCAGCGGGGAACTGGGACAGCTCGACTACACCTTC. Its protein product is CSGELGQLDYTF.

The chain combines TRBV7-9 with TRBJ2-1; no clear D. The CDR3 sequence is 12 residues long. The germline CDR1 and CDR2 sequences are SEHNR and FQNEAQ (reference sequence). V lost 7 bases and J 6 bases, leaving 10 bases between the germline ends. CDR3 sequence (DNA): TGTGCCAGCAACCCCTCCGGCAATGAGCAGTTCTTC. Residues: CASNPSGNEQFF.